The clone carrying this TCR beta chain has ten or more counts. The CDR3 totals 13 residues. With 4 bases removed from V and 6 bases from J, the gap between germline ends came to 11 bases. Germline V lookup: CDR1 ENHRY, CDR2 SYGVKD. The sample belongs to a study of T cells after yellow fever vaccination. Study as a whole: Preparation used SMART-Seq v4 Ultra Low Input for the low-cell-number fractions.

TCRdb re-called the 5' RACE reads through MiXCR, storing one row per CDR3 protein. Of 30,000 to 35,000 distinct CDR3 sequences in the sample, 5% to 8.5% were seen once. The chain couples TRBV10-3 to TRBJ2-3, with D possibly TRBD2 on 7 matching bases. The clonotype comes from a man younger than 35 who received the YFV17D yellow fever vaccine. This sample comprised PBMCs, either bulk or a sorted T-cell subset (CD4+, CD8+, memory, or dextramer-sorted; not recorded which), obtained on the day of the first yellow fever vaccination. The CDR3 DNA is TGTGCCATCAGTGTGGGGGGGCCCGATACGCAGTATTTT. Its translation is CAISVGGPDTQYF.